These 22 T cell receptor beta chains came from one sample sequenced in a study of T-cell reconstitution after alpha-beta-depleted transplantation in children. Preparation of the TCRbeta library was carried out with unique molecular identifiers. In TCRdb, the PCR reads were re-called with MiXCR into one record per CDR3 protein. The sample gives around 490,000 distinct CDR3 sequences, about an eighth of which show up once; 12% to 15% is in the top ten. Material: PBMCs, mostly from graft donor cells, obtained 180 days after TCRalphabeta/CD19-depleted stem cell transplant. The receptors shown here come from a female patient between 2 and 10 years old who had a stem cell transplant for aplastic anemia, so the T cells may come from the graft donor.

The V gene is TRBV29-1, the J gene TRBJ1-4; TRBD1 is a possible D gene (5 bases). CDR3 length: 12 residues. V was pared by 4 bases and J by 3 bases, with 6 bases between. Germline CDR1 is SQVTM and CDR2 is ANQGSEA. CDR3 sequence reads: CSVGGANEKLFF. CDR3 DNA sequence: TGCAGCGTTGGGGGGGCTAATGAAAAACTGTTTTTT.

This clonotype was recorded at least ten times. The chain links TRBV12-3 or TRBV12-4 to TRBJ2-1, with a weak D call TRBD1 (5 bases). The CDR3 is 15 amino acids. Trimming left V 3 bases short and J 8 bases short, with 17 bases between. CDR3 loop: CASSFWQGVKDEQFF. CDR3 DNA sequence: TGTGCCAGCAGTTTTTGGCAGGGCGTCAAGGATGAGCAGTTCTTC.

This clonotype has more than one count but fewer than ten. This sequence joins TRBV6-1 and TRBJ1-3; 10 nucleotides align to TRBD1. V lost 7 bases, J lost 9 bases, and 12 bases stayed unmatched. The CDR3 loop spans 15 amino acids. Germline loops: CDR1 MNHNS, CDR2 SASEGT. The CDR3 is CASTNGDRGGGTIYF. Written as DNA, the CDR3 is TGTGCCAGCACCAACGGGGACAGGGGCGGGGGCACCATATATTTT.

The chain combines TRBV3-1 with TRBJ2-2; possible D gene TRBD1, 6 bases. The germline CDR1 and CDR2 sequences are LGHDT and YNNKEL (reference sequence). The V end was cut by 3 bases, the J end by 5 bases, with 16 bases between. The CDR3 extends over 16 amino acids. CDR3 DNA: TGTGCCAGCAGCCATGAGGGACACCGTGGGACCGGGGAGCTGTTTTTT. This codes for CASSHEGHRGTGELFF.

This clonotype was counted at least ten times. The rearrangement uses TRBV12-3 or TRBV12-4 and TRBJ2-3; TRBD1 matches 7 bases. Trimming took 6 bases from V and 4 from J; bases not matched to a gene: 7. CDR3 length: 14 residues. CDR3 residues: CASSLRGSADTQYF. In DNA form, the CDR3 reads TGTGCCAGCAGCCTCAGGGGGTCGGCAGATACGCAGTATTTT.

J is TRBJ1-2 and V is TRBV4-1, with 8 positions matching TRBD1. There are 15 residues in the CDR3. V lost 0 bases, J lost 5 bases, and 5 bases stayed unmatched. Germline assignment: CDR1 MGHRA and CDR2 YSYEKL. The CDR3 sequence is CASSQEETGGYGYTF. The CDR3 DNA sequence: TGCGCCAGCAGCCAAGAGGAAACAGGGGGTTATGGCTACACCTTC.

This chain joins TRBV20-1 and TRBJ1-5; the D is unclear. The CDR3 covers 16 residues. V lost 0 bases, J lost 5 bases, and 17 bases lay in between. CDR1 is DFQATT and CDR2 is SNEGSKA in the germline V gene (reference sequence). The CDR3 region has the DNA TGCAGTGCTAGAGATGAAGGACGGGGTTCGGATCAGCCCCAGCATTTT. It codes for CSARDEGRGSDQPQHF.

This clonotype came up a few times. CDR3 bases: TGTGCCAGCAGCGCGAGCCTGACAGACTACGAGCAGTACTTC. Translated, it gives CASSASLTDYEQYF. V gene TRBV7-6 combines with J gene TRBJ2-7; TRBD1 is a possible D gene (5 bases). This CDR3 has 14 amino acids. V was pared by 5 bases and J by 3 bases, with 14 bases between. Looked up from germline, CDR1 is SGHVS and CDR2 is FNYEAQ. The variable domain in full, completed from reference TRBV7-6 and TRBJ2-7, reads GAGVSQSPRYKVTKRGQDVALRCDPISGHVSLYWYRQALGQGPEFLTYFNYEAQQDKSGLPNDRFSAERPEGSISTLTIQRTEQRDSAMYRCASSASLTDYEQYFGPGTRLTVT.

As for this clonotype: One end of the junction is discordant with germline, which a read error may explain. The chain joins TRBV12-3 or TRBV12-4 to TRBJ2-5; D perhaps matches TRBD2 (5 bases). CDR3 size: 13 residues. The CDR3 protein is CANSLREQETQYF. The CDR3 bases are TGTGCCAACAGTTTAAGGGAGCAAGAGACCCAGTACTTC.

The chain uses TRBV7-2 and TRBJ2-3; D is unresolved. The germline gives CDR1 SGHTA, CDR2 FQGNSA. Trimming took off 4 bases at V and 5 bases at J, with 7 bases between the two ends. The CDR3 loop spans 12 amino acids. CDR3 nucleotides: TGTGCCAGCAGCTCGAACCAAGATACGCAGTATTTT. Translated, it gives CASSSNQDTQYF.

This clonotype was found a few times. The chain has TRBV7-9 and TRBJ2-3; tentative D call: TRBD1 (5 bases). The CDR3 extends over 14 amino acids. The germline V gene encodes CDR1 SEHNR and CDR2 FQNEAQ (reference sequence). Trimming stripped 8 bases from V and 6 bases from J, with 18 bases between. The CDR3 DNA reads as TGTGCCAGCGTAGGCAGGGCTACGGCGGATACGCAGTATTTT. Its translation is CASVGRATADTQYF.

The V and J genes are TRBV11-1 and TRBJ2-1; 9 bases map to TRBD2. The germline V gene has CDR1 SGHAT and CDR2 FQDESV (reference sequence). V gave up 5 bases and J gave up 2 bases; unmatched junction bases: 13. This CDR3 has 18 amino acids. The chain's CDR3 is CASSPKGAGGRAYNEQFF. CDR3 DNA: TGTGCCAGCAGCCCTAAGGGGGCTGGCGGGAGGGCCTACAATGAGCAGTTCTTC. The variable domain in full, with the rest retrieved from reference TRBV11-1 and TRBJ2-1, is EAEVAQSPRYKITEKSQAVAFWCDPISGHATLYWYRQILGQGPELLVQFQDESVVDDSQLPKDRFSAERLKGVDSTLKIQPAELGDSAMYLCASSPKGAGGRAYNEQFFGPGTRLTVL.

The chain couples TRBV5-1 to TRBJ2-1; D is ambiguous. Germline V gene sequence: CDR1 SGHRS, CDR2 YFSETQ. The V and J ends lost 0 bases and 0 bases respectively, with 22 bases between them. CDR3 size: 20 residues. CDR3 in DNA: TGCGCCAGCAGCTTGGCTTTAAAAAGAGACCCACTGGGCTCCTACAATGAGCAGTTCTTC. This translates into CASSLALKRDPLGSYNEQFF.

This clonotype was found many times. The CDR3 region is CASSRVPGVYEQYF. The CDR3 DNA reads TGTGCCAGCAGCCGAGTACCCGGGGTCTACGAGCAGTACTTC. The chain employs TRBV14 and TRBJ2-7; D perhaps matches TRBD2 (5 bases). The V end lost 4 bases, the J end lost 3 bases, and 13 bases lay between the germline ends. From germline, CDR1 is SGHDN and CDR2 FVKESK. This CDR3 is built from 14 residues.

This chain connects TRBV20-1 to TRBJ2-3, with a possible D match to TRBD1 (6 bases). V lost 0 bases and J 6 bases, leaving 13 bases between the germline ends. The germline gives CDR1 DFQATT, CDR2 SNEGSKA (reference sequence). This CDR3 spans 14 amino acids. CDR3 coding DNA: TGCAGTGCTAGAGAAGGGGGATTGGGGGATACGCAGTATTTT. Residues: CSAREGGLGDTQYF.

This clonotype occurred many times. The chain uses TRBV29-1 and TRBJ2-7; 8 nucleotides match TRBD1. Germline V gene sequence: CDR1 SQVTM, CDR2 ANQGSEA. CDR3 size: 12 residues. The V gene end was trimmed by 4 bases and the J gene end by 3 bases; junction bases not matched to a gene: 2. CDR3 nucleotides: TGCAGCGTTGTAACAGGGGGCTACGAGCAGTACTTC. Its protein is CSVVTGGYEQYF.

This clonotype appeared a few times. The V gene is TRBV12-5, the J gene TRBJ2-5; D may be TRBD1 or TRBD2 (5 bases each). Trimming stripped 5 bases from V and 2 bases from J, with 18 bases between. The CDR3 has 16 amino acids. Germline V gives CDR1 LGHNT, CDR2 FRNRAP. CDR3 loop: CASGPSWLWGQETQYF. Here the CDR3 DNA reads TGTGCTAGTGGTCCCTCTTGGCTGTGGGGGCAAGAGACCCAGTACTTC.

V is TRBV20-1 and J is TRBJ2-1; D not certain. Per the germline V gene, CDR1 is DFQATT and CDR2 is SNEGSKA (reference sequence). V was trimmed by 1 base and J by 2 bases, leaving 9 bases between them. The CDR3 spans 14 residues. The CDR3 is CSARGRTAYNEQFF. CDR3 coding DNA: TGCAGTGCTAGAGGGCGGACCGCCTACAATGAGCAGTTCTTC.

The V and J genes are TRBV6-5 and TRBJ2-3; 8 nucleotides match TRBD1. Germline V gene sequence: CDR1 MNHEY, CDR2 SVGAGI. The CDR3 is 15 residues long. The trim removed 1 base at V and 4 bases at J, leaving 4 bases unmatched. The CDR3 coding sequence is TGTGCCAGCAGTTACTTTCAGGGGGCCTCAGATACGCAGTATTTT. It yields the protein CASSYFQGASDTQYF.

In DNA, the CDR3 is TGCAGTGCTACTGATTCAGGGAACTCCTACGAGCAGTACGTC. The encoded protein is CSATDSGNSYEQYV. V usage is TRBV20-1 and J usage is TRBJ2-7; tentatively, D is TRBD1 (5 bases). Germline assignment: CDR1 DFQATT and CDR2 SNEGSKA (reference sequence). The CDR3 is 14 residues long. V lost 4 bases and J 0 bases, leaving 13 bases between the germline ends.

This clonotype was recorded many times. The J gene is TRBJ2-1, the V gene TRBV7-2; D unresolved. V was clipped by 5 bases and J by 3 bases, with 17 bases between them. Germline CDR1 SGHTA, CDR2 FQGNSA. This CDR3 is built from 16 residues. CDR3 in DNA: TGTGCCAGCAGCCTAGGTGGGCAGCCCTTCTACAATGAGCAGTTCTTC. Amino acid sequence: CASSLGGQPFYNEQFF.

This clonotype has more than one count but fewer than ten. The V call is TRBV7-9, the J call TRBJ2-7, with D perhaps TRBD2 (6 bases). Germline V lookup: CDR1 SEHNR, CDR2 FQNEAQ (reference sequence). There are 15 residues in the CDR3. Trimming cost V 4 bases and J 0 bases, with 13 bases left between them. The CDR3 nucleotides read TGTGCCAGCAGCTCACCCCGGGACTTCTCCTACGAGCAGTACTTC. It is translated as CASSSPRDFSYEQYF.